The TCR beta chain described here comes from a study of blood T cell repertoires in COVID-19. The CDR3 loop spans 12 amino acids. The germline gives CDR1 KGHSH, CDR2 LQKENI. V was shortened by 6 bases and J by 4 bases, with 9 bases between the two germline ends. As handled by the study authors: Amplification of reference gene primers provided the estimated nucleated cell counts. Libraries were prepared by immunoSEQ multiplex PCR; TCRdb keeps only in-frame clonotypes and omits some of them. The DNA was the basis for D and trimming; V, J and clone size are from that table. The sample has some 280,000 clones, roughly 90% seen once.

This clonotype originated in a woman aged 40 to 49 who had recovered from COVID-19. This chain joins TRBV18 and TRBJ1-1; D not certain. Sequenced: peripheral blood. CDR3 sequence reads: CASSERATEAFF. The CDR3 nucleotides read TGTGCCAGCTCCGAGAGGGCCACTGAAGCTTTCTTT.